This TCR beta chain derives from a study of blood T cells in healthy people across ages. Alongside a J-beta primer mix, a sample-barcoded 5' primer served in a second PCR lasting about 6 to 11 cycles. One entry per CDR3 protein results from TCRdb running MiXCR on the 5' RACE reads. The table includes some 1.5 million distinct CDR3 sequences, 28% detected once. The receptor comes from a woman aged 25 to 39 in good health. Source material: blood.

This CDR3 reads CSASLPHGAGGLNEQFF. CDR3 DNA sequence: TGCAGTGCTAGTCTCCCCCATGGGGCGGGGGGGCTTAATGAGCAGTTCTTC. The V gene is TRBV20-1, the J gene TRBJ2-1; TRBD2 aligns across 9 bases. V lost 3 bases to trimming and J lost 7 bases; unmatched junction nucleotides: 16. CDR3 length equals 17 residues. The germline V gene encodes CDR1 DFQATT and CDR2 SNEGSKA (reference sequence).